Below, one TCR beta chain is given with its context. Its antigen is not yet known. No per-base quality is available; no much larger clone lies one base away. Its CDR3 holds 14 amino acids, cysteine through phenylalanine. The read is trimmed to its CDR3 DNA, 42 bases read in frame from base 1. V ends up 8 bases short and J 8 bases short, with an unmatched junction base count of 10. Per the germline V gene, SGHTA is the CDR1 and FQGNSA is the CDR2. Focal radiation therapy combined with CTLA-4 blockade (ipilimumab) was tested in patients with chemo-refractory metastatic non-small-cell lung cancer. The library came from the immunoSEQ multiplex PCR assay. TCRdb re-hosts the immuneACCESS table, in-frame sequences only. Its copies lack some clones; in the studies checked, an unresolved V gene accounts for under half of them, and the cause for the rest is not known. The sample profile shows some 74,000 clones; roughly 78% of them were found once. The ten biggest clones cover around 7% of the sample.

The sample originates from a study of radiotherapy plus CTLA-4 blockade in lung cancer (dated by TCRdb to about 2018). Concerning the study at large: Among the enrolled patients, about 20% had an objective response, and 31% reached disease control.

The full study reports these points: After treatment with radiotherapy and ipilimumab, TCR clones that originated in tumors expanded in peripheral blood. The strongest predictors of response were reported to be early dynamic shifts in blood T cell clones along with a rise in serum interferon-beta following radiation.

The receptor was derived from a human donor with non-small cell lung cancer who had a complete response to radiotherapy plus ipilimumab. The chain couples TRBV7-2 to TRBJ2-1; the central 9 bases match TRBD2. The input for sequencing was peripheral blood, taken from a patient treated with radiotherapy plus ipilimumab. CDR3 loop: CASSGLAREDEQFF. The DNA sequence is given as TGTGCCAGCTCCGGACTAGCGCGGGAGGATGAGCAGTTCTTC.